The clone carrying this T cell receptor beta chain was seen ten or more times. The germline CDR1 and CDR2 sequences are SGHRS and YFSETQ. CDR3 length: 15 residues. J lost 1 base, V lost 2 bases, and 3 bases had no gene match. An expansion of CD8+CD57+ cells by flow cytometry had been shown in patients chosen for sequencing. According to the study, genomic DNA was the template for TCR beta VDJ and CDR3 profiling. TCRdb re-called the reads through MiXCR, storing one row per CDR3 protein. The repertoire holds roughly 500,000 distinct CDR3 sequences, with around 30% as singletons. The data derive from a study of CD8+CD57+ T cells in acquired aplastic anemia. As for the study in general: Across the sorted CD4+ and CD8+ cells, DNA amounts averaged 3.2 ug.

Sequenced material: sorted CD4+, CD8+, or CD8+CD57+ T cells (not recorded which) from PBMCs. The TCR comes from a human donor with aplastic anemia. V is TRBV5-1 and J is TRBJ1-5; 7 positions match TRBD1. This CDR3 reads CASSFRGRSNQPQHF. DNA of the CDR3: TGCGCCAGCAGCTTCAGGGGGAGAAGCAATCAGCCCCAGCATTTT.